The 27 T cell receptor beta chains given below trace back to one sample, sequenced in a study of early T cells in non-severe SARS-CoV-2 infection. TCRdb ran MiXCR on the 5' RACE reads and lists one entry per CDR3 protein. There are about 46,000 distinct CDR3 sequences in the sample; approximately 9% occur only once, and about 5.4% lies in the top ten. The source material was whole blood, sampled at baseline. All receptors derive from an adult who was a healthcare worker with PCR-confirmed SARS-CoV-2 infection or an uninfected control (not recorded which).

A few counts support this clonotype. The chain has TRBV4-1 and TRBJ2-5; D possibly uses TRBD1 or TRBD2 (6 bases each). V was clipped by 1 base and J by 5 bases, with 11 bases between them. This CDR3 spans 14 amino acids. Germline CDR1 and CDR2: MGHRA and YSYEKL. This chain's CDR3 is CASSQAGARETQYF. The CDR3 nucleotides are TGCGCCAGCAGCCAAGCGGGGGCGCGTGAGACCCAGTACTTC.

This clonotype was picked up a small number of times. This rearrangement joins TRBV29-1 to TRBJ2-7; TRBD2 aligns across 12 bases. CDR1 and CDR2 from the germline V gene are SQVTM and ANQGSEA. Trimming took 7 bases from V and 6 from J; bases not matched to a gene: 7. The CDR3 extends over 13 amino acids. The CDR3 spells CSADLAGGPEQYF. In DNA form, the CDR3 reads TGCAGCGCTGACCTAGCGGGAGGGCCCGAGCAGTACTTC.

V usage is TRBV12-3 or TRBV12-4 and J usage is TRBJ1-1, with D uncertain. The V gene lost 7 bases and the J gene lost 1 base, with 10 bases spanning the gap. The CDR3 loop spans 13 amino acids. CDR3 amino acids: CASTPHENTEAFF. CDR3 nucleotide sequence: TGTGCCAGCACCCCACACGAGAACACTGAAGCTTTCTTT.

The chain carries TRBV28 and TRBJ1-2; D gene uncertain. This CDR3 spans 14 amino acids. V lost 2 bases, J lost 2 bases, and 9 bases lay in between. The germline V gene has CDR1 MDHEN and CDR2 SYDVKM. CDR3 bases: TGTGCCAGCAGTTTAATTGTCACCAACTATGGCTACACCTTC. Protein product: CASSLIVTNYGYTF.

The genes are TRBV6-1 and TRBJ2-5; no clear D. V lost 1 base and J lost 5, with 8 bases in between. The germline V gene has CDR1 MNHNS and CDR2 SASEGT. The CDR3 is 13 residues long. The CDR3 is CASSEVPRETQYF. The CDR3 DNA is TGTGCCAGCAGTGAAGTACCCCGGGAGACCCAGTACTTC.

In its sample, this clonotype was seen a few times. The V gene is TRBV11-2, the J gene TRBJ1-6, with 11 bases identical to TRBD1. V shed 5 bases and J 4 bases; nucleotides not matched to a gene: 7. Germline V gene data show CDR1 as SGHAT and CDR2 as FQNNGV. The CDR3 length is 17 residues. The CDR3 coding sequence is TGTGCCAGCAGCCGGACAGGGGGCGCCTCATATAATTCACCCCTCCACTTT. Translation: CASSRTGGASYNSPLHF.

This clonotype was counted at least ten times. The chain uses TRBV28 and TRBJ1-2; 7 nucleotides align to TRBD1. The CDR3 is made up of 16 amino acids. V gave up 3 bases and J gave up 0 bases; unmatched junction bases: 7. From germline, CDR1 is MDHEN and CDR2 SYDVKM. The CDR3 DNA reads TGTGCCAGCAGTTTCACAGGACAGGCAGCTAACTATGGCTACACCTTC. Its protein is CASSFTGQAANYGYTF.

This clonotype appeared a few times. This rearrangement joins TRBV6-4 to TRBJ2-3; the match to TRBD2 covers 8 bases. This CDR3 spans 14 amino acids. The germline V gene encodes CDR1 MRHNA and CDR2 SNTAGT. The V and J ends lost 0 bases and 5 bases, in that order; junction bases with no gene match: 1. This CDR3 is CASSDSSGGDTQYF. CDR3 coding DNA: TGTGCCAGCAGTGACTCGAGCGGGGGAGATACGCAGTATTTT.

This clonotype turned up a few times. CDR3 DNA sequence: TGTGCCAGCAGTTACCAGGGGGCGAGCACCGGGGAGCTGTTTTTT. Its translation: CASSYQGASTGELFF. The genes are TRBV6-2 or TRBV6-3 and TRBJ2-2; 8 bases are a match to TRBD1. Germline loops: CDR1 MNHEY, CDR2 SVGEGT. This CDR3 has 15 amino acids. The V gene end was trimmed by 2 bases and the J gene end by 4 bases; junction bases not matched to a gene: 3.

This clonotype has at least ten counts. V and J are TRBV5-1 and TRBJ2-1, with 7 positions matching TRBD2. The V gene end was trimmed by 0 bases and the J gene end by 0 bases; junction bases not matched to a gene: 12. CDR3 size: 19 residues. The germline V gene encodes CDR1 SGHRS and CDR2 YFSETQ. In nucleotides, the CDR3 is TGCGCCAGCAGCTTGGCTGGAGTTAGCGGGCGAAGCTCCTACAATGAGCAGTTCTTC. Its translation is CASSLAGVSGRSSYNEQFF.

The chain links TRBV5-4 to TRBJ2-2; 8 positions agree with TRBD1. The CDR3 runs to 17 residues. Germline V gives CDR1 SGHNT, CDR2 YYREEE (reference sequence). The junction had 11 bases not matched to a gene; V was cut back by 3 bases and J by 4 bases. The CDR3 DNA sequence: TGTGCCAGCAGCTCTTTCCTAGGACAGGGCCGCACCGGGGAGCTGTTTTTT. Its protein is CASSSFLGQGRTGELFF.

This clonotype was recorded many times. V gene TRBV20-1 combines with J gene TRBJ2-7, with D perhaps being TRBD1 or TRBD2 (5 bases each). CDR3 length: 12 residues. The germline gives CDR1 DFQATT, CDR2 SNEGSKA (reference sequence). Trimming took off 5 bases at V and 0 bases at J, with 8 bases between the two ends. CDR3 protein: CSAGTDSYEQYF. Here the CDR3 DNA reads TGCAGTGCTGGGACGGACTCCTACGAGCAGTACTTC.

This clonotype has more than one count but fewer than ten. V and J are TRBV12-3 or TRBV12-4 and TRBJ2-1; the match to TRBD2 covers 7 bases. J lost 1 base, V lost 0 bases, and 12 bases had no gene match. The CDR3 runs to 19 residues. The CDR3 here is CASSLAPLLAKGSYNEQFF. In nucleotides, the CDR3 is TGTGCCAGCAGTTTAGCGCCCCTACTAGCGAAAGGGTCCTACAATGAGCAGTTCTTC.

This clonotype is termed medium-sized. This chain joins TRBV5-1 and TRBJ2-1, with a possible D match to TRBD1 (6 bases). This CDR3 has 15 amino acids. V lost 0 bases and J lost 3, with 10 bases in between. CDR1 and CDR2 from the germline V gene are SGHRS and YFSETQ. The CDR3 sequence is CASSLVGQLYNEQFF. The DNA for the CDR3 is TGCGCCAGCAGCTTGGTCGGACAGCTCTACAATGAGCAGTTCTTC.

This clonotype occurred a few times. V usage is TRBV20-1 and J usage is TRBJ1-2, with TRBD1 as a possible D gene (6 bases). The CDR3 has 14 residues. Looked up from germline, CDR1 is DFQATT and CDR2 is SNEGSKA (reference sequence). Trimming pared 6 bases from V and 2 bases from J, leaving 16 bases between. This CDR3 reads CSAAPTGINYGYTF. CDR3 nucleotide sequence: TGCAGTGCCGCACCTACAGGGATAAACTATGGCTACACCTTC.

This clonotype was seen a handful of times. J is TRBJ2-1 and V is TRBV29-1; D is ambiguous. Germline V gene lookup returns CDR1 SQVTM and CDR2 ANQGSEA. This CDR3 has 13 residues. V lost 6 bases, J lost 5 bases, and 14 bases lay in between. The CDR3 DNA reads TGCAGCGTAGCCCTCTCCTCGCACAATGAGCAGTTCTTC. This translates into CSVALSSHNEQFF.

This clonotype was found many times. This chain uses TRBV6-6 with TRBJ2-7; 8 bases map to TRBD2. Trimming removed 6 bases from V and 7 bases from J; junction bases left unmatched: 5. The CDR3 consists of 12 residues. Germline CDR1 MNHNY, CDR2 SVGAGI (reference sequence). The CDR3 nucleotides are TGTGCCAGCAGCCAAACTAGCGGAGAGCAGTACTTC. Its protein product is CASSQTSGEQYF.

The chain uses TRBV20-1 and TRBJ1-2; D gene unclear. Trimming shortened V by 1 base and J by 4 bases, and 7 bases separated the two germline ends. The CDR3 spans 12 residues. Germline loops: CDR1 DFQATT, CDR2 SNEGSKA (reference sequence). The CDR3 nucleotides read TGCAGTGCTAGAGCTGAGACCTATGGCTACACCTTC. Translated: CSARAETYGYTF.

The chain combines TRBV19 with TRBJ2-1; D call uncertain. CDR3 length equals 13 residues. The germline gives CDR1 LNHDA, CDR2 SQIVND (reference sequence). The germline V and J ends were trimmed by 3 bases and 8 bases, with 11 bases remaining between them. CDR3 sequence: CASSISPGDEQFF. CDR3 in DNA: TGTGCCAGTAGTATTTCTCCGGGCGATGAGCAGTTCTTC.

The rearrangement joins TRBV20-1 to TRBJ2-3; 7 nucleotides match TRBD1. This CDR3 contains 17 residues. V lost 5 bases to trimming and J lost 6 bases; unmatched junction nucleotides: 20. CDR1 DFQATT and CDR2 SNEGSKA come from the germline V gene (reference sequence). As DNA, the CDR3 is TGCAGTGCTGCCCCTCTTGAGGGGGCGCCCCCTGGGGATACGCAGTATTTT. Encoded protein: CSAAPLEGAPPGDTQYF.

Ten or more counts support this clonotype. CDR3 sequence (DNA): TGTGCCAGCAGTGAGGGCTATCCCACAGATACGCAGTATTTT. It encodes CASSEGYPTDTQYF. The J gene is TRBJ2-3, the V gene TRBV6-1; D gene uncertain. V lost 3 bases and J 2 bases, leaving 9 bases between the germline ends. Germline V CDR1 and CDR2: MNHNS, SASEGT. CDR3 length: 14 residues.

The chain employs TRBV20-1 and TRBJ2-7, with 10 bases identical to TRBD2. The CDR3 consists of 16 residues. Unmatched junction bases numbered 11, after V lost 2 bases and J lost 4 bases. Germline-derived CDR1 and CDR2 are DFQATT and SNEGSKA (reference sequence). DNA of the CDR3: TGCAGTGCTAGACCCGTCCTTCAACTAGCGGGGTACGAGCAGTACTTC. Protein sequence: CSARPVLQLAGYEQYF.

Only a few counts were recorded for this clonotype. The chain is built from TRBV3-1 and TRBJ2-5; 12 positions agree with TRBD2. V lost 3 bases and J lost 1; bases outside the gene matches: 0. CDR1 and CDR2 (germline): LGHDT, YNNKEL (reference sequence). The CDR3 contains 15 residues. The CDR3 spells CASSQGLAGQETQYF. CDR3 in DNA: TGTGCCAGCAGCCAGGGACTAGCGGGCCAAGAGACCCAGTACTTC.

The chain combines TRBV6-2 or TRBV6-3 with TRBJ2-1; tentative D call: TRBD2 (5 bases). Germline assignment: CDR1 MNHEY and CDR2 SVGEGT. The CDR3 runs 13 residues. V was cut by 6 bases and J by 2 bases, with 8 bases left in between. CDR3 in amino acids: CASRADAYNEQFF. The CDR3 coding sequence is TGTGCCAGCAGAGCGGACGCCTACAATGAGCAGTTCTTC.

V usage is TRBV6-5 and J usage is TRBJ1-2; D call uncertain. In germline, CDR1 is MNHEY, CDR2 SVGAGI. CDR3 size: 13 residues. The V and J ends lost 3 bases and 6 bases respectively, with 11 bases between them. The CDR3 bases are TGTGCCAGCAGTTATTCACGAATCCATGGCTACACCTTC. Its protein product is CASSYSRIHGYTF.

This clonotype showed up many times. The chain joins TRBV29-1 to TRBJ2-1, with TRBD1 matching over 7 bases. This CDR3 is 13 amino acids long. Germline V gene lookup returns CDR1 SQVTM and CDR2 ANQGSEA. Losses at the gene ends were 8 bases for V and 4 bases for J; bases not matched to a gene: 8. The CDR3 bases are TGCAGCTCGCCGGGGACAGTTTACAATGAGCAGTTCTTC. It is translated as CSSPGTVYNEQFF.

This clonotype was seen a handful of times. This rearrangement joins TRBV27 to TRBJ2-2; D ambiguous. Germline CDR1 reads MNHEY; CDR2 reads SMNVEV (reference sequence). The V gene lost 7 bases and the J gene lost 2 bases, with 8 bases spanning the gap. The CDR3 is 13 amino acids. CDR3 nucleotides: TGTGCCAGCACCCGAAGTAACACCGGGGAGCTGTTTTTT. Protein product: CASTRSNTGELFF.